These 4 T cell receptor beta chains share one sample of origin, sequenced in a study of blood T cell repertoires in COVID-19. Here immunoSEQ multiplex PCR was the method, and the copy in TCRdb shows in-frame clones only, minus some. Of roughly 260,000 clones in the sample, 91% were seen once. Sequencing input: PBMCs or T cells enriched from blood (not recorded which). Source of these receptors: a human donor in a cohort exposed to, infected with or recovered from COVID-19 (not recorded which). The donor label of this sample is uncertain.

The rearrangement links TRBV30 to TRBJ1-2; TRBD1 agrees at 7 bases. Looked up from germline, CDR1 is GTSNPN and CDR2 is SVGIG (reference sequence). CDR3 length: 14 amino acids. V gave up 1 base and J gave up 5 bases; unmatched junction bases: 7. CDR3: CAWSGGTVGYGYTF. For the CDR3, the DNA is TGTGCCTGGAGTGGGGGGACAGTTGGGTATGGCTACACCTTC.

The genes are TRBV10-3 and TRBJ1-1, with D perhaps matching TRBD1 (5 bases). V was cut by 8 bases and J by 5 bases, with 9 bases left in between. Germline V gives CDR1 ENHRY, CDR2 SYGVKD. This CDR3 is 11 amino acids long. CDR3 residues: CAISGGTEAFF. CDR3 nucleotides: TGTGCCATCTCGGGGGGGACTGAAGCTTTCTTT.

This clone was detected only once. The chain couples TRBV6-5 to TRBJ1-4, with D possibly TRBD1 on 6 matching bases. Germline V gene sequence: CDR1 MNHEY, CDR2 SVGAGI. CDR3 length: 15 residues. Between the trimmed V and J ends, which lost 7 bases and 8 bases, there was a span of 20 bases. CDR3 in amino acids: CASTLSRDTGEKLFF. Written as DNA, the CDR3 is TGTGCCAGCACCCTATCCCGGGACACGGGGGAAAAACTGTTTTTT.

CDR3 in amino acids: CASRYRGTQETQYF. In nucleotides, the CDR3 is TGTGCCAGCAGATATAGGGGAACACAAGAGACCCAGTACTTC. The chain links TRBV11-2 to TRBJ2-5; the D gene is possibly TRBD1 (5 bases). Between the trimmed V and J ends, which lost 6 bases and 2 bases, there was a span of 13 bases. The CDR3 is 14 residues long. CDR1 SGHAT and CDR2 FQNNGV come from the germline V gene.